This entry lists 29 T cell receptor beta chains sequenced from one sample in a study of OX40 agonist ivuxolimab in advanced cancers. The table came from immunoSEQ multiplex PCR; TCRdb's copy has only in-frame clones and leaves some out. Of about 74,000 clones in the sample, 70% to 85% were seen once. The material was CD4+ or CD8+ T cells sorted from blood, obtained in a trial of the OX40 agonist ivuxolimab. The receptors shown here come from an adult with an advanced solid tumor such as melanoma, head and neck, liver or kidney cancer.

This sequence joins TRBV30 and TRBJ2-1; D possibly corresponds to TRBD1 (5 bases). The CDR3 loop spans 19 amino acids. The V and J ends lost 6 bases and 1 base respectively, with 28 bases between them. Germline CDR1 and CDR2: GTSNPN and SVGIG (reference sequence). CDR3 sequence (DNA): TGTGCCTGCTCAAGGTCCAGGATGGGGCTGGGGTCTTCCTACAATGAGCAGTTCTTC. Translation gives CACSRSRMGLGSSYNEQFF.

The chain carries TRBV14 and TRBJ1-3; D is uncertain. The ends were cut back, 4 bases at V and 0 bases at J, with 7 bases in the middle. Germline V gene lookup returns CDR1 SGHDN and CDR2 FVKESK. This CDR3 comprises 14 residues. Here the CDR3 reads CASSPSSSGNTIYF. In DNA form, the CDR3 reads TGTGCCAGCAGCCCCAGTTCCTCTGGAAACACCATATATTTT. Using reference TRBV14 and TRBJ1-3 for the parts outside the CDR3, the full variable domain is EAGVTQFPSHSVIEKGQTVTLRCDPISGHDNLYWYRRVMGKEIKFLLHFVKESKQDESGMPNNRFLAERTGGTYSTLKVQPAELEDSGVYFCASSPSSSGNTIYFGEGSWLTVV.

This chain connects TRBV5-1 to TRBJ1-4; TRBD1 matches 7 bases. V gave up 4 bases and J gave up 8 bases; unmatched junction bases: 8. The germline V gene has CDR1 SGHRS and CDR2 YFSETQ. The CDR3 runs 14 residues. The CDR3 loop is CASSRGTAEEKLFF. The CDR3 DNA reads as TGCGCCAGCAGCCGCGGGACAGCAGAAGAAAAACTGTTTTTT.

The chain carries TRBV28 and TRBJ2-7; possible D gene TRBD2, 5 bases. This CDR3 is built from 13 residues. Per the germline V gene, CDR1 is MDHEN and CDR2 is SYDVKM. The V and J ends lost 3 bases and 2 bases respectively, with 8 bases between them. The CDR3 DNA reads as TGTGCCAGCAGTTTTGAGGGCACCTACGAGCAGTACTTC. Translated, it gives CASSFEGTYEQYF.

The J gene is TRBJ2-1, the V gene TRBV28, with 8 bases that match TRBD2. V shed 8 bases and J 9 bases; nucleotides not matched to a gene: 3. This CDR3 is built from 11 residues. Germline loops: CDR1 MDHEN, CDR2 SYDVKM. The CDR3 nucleotides read TGTGCCAGCGGACTAGCAGGTGAGCAGTTCTTC. Protein product: CASGLAGEQFF.

The V and J genes are TRBV5-3 and TRBJ2-7; D remains unclear. TRBV5-3 is designated an ORF whose function remains uncertain. The CDR3 totals 13 residues. V was trimmed by 0 bases and J by 5 bases, leaving 9 bases between them. The CDR3 is CARSLGSRDEQYF. The CDR3, as DNA: TGTGCCAGAAGCTTGGGCTCAAGGGACGAGCAGTACTTC.

This chain connects TRBV6-4 to TRBJ2-2; weak D call: TRBD2 (6 bases). The CDR3 loop spans 14 amino acids. Germline loops: CDR1 MRHNA, CDR2 SNTAGT. V was pared by 6 bases and J by 5 bases, with 13 bases between. CDR3 sequence reads: CASRTEGTTGELFF. The CDR3 nucleotides are TGTGCCAGCAGAACGGAGGGGACGACCGGGGAGCTGTTTTTT.

The chain is built from TRBV6-1 and TRBJ2-7, with D tentatively TRBD1 or TRBD2 (5 bases each). The CDR3 is 14 residues long. Between the trimmed V and J ends, which lost 4 bases and 2 bases, there was a span of 12 bases. The germline gives CDR1 MNHNS, CDR2 SASEGT. The CDR3 sequence: CASSGGTATYEQYF. CDR3 in DNA: TGTGCCAGCAGTGGGGGGACGGCAACCTACGAGCAGTACTTC.

V and J are TRBV6-1 and TRBJ1-1, with D uncertain. The ends were cut back, 6 bases at V and 9 bases at J, with 14 bases in the middle. Germline V gene data show CDR1 as MNHNS and CDR2 as SASEGT. The CDR3 extends over 12 amino acids. CDR3 region: CASRLIGFQAFF. The CDR3 DNA follows: TGTGCCAGCAGACTAATAGGGTTTCAAGCTTTCTTT.

The DNA for the CDR3 is TGTGCCAGCAGCAAAGGGGTGCAGGCGAACACCGGGGAGCTGTTTTTT. It codes for CASSKGVQANTGELFF. This chain connects TRBV7-3 to TRBJ2-2, with D perhaps matching TRBD1 (5 bases). This CDR3 contains 16 residues. V lost 5 bases, J lost 0 bases, and 13 bases lay in between. The germline CDR1 and CDR2 sequences are SGHTA and FQGTGA.

CDR3 DNA: TGTGCGACCGTAGGTAAGTTTCGCGGGAGATACGGTATGGATACGCAGTATTTT. Its translation is CATVGKFRGRYGMDTQYF. The genes are TRBV5-4 and TRBJ2-3; 7 bases are shared with TRBD2. This CDR3 has 18 residues. Looked up from germline, CDR1 is SGHNT and CDR2 is YYREEE (reference sequence).

V gene TRBV6-6 combines with J gene TRBJ1-2; D perhaps matches TRBD1 (5 bases). The CDR3 has 14 residues. The ends were cut back, 2 bases at V and 0 bases at J, with 7 bases in the middle. Germline V gene sequence: CDR1 MNHNY, CDR2 SVGAGI (reference sequence). CDR3 loop: CASSYRGANYGYTF. DNA of the CDR3: TGTGCCAGCAGTTACAGGGGAGCTAACTATGGCTACACCTTC.

The gene calls are TRBV4-3 and TRBJ2-2, with D perhaps TRBD1 or TRBD2 (6 bases each). The germline CDR1 and CDR2 sequences are LGHNA and YSLEER. The CDR3 has 17 amino acids. V was clipped by 0 bases and J by 3 bases, with 14 bases between them. The CDR3 reads CASSQELGGPHTGELFF. CDR3 nucleotide sequence: TGCGCCAGCAGCCAAGAGTTGGGGGGCCCCCACACCGGGGAGCTGTTTTTT.

The rearrangement joins TRBV25-1 to TRBJ1-6; the D is unclear. Germline values: CDR1 MGHDK, CDR2 SYGVNS. Between the trimmed V and J ends, which lost 2 bases and 7 bases, there was a span of 3 bases. This CDR3 is built from 12 residues. CDR3 DNA sequence: TGTGCCAGCAGTGAACTAAATTCACCCCTCCACTTT. It is translated as CASSELNSPLHF.

The chain employs TRBV7-2 and TRBJ1-4; D remains ambiguous. The CDR3 contains 13 residues. Trimming shortened V by 0 bases and J by 7 bases, and 6 bases separated the two germline ends. Germline assignment: CDR1 SGHTA and CDR2 FQGNSA. The CDR3 reads CASSLAPGEKLFF. For the CDR3, the DNA is TGTGCCAGCAGCTTAGCGCCAGGTGAAAAACTGTTTTTT. Looking up the rest from reference TRBV7-2 and TRBJ1-4 gives the full variable domain: GAGVSQSPSNKVTEKGKDVELRCDPISGHTALYWYRQSLGQGLEFLIYFQGNSAPDKSGLPSDRFSAERTGGSVSTLTIQRTQQEDSAVYLCASSLAPGEKLFFGSGTQLSVL.

The chain employs TRBV5-4 and TRBJ2-3; D not certain. The length of the CDR3 is 16 residues. Germline CDR1 SGHNT, CDR2 YYREEE (reference sequence). Trimming took 4 bases from V and 4 from J, leaving 19 bases between them. CDR3 sequence reads: CASSRRVQRGADTQYF. DNA of the CDR3: TGTGCCAGCAGCCGCCGGGTCCAGCGAGGTGCAGATACGCAGTATTTT. Supplemented by reference TRBV5-4 and TRBJ2-3, the full variable domain reads ETGVTQSPTHLIKTRGQQVTLRCSSQSGHNTVSWYQQALGQGPQFIFQYYREEENGRGNFPPRFSGLQFPNYSSELNVNALELDDSALYLCASSRRVQRGADTQYFGPGTRLTVL.

The chain carries TRBV6-6 and TRBJ1-2; D ambiguous. The CDR3 has 14 amino acids. V lost 3 bases and J lost 1, with 9 bases in between. Per germline, CDR1 MNHNY and CDR2 SVGAGI (reference sequence). CDR3: CASSYIGDNYGYTF. DNA for the CDR3: TGTGCCAGCAGTTATATCGGCGATAACTATGGCTACACCTTC.

The chain combines TRBV19 with TRBJ1-2; D gene unclear. CDR1 LNHDA and CDR2 SQIVND come from the germline V gene (reference sequence). The ends were cut back, 3 bases at V and 2 bases at J, with 10 bases in the middle. The CDR3 runs 14 residues. CDR3: CASSIQAENYGYTF. The CDR3 DNA reads as TGTGCCAGTAGTATCCAGGCCGAGAACTATGGCTACACCTTC.

This chain links TRBV5-1 with TRBJ1-1; the D is unclear. The CDR3 has 12 amino acids. V gave up 5 bases and J gave up 7 bases, with 12 bases separating them. Germline assignment: CDR1 SGHRS and CDR2 YFSETQ. The CDR3 nucleotides are TGCGCCAGCAGTCCACTTGTGGGTGAAGCTTTCTTT. Protein sequence: CASSPLVGEAFF.

The J gene is TRBJ1-2, the V gene TRBV14, with D perhaps TRBD1 (5 bases). This CDR3 has 13 amino acids. V lost 5 bases, J lost 3 bases, and 10 bases lay in between. Per germline, CDR1 SGHDN and CDR2 FVKESK. The CDR3 DNA reads as TGTGCCAGCAGCAGGGACCTTGACTATGGCTACACCTTC. This codes for CASSRDLDYGYTF. Full variable domain (missing parts from reference TRBV14 and TRBJ1-2): EAGVTQFPSHSVIEKGQTVTLRCDPISGHDNLYWYRRVMGKEIKFLLHFVKESKQDESGMPNNRFLAERTGGTYSTLKVQPAELEDSGVYFCASSRDLDYGYTFGSGTRLTVV.

The J gene is TRBJ1-1, the V gene TRBV19; 8 bases align to TRBD1. Germline assignment: CDR1 LNHDA and CDR2 SQIVND (reference sequence). The CDR3 sequence is 16 residues long. V dropped 6 bases and J dropped 5; count of bases not matched to a gene: 14. The CDR3 DNA sequence: TGTGCCAGTAGATCCGGGACAGGCGATATAGGGACTGAAGCTTTCTTT. Amino acids: CASRSGTGDIGTEAFF. Full variable domain (missing parts from reference TRBV19 and TRBJ1-1): DGGITQSPKYLFRKEGQNVTLSCEQNLNHDAMYWYRQDPGQGLRLIYYSQIVNDFQKGDIAEGYSVSREKKESFPLTVTSAQKNPTAFYLCASRSGTGDIGTEAFFGQGTRLTVV.

This chain joins TRBV7-9 and TRBJ1-2; the D is unclear. V lost 7 bases and J lost 1, with 10 bases in between. This CDR3 has 13 amino acids. Germline V gene lookup returns CDR1 SEHNR and CDR2 FQNEAQ (reference sequence). The CDR3 DNA is TGTGCCAGCAACCTTCAGATTAACTATGGCTACACCTTC. Its protein product is CASNLQINYGYTF.

This sequence joins TRBV6-1 and TRBJ1-1; D may be TRBD1 (6 bases). The CDR3 is 14 residues long. The V gene's germline CDR1 is MNHNS and CDR2 SASEGT. Trimming removed 10 bases from V and 1 base from J, with 16 bases in between. Written as DNA, the CDR3 is TGTGCCACAAAATTGCAGGGACAGAACACTGAAGCTTTCTTT. Its protein product is CATKLQGQNTEAFF.

The J gene is TRBJ1-5, the V gene TRBV15; D gene unclear. Trimming cost V 1 base and J 5 bases, with 15 bases left between them. CDR1 is LNHNV, CDR2 YYDKDF, per germline (reference sequence). The CDR3 is 16 residues long. CDR3 bases: TGTGCCACCAGCAGAGGACATCTAGGGATATATCAGCCCCAGCATTTT. Translating gives CATSRGHLGIYQPQHF.

This chain uses TRBV19 with TRBJ2-3, with 8 positions matching TRBD2. The length of the CDR3 is 15 residues. Unmatched junction bases numbered 9, after V lost 3 bases and J lost 7 bases. Germline-derived CDR1 and CDR2 are LNHDA and SQIVND (reference sequence). CDR3 protein: CASSMAASGSNTQYF. CDR3 sequence (DNA): TGTGCCAGTAGTATGGCGGCTAGCGGGTCCAATACGCAGTATTTT.

The V gene is TRBV4-1, the J gene TRBJ2-3, with D unclear. The CDR3 loop spans 15 amino acids. The V gene's germline CDR1 is MGHRA and CDR2 YSYEKL. The germline V and J ends were trimmed by 0 bases and 0 bases, with 7 bases remaining between them. This chain's CDR3 is CASSQDRRSTDTQYF. DNA for the CDR3: TGCGCCAGCAGCCAAGATAGGCGAAGCACAGATACGCAGTATTTT.

J is TRBJ2-1 and V is TRBV6-1; 9 nucleotides agree with TRBD2. V was clipped by 2 bases and J by 10 bases; unmatched bases: 18. CDR1 and CDR2 (germline): MNHNS, SASEGT. There are 18 residues in the CDR3. Here the CDR3 reads CASSEHSRGRVGRMEQFF. CDR3 bases: TGTGCCAGCAGTGAACACTCCCGCGGGAGGGTAGGTAGGATGGAGCAGTTCTTC.

CDR3 DNA sequence: TGTGCCAGCAGCCTCCGGACAGATGGAGGGGAGCAGTTCTTC. Its protein is CASSLRTDGGEQFF. The chain combines TRBV14 with TRBJ2-1, with D perhaps TRBD1 or TRBD2 (6 bases each). V lost 4 bases and J 10 bases, leaving 17 bases between the germline ends. The CDR3 is 14 residues long. Germline V lookup: CDR1 SGHDN, CDR2 FVKESK.

The chain employs TRBV5-4 and TRBJ2-1; possibly TRBD1 or TRBD2 for D (5 bases each). The V end was cut by 1 base, the J end by 6 bases, with 14 bases between. The length of the CDR3 is 15 residues. Germline CDR1 and CDR2: SGHNT and YYREEE (reference sequence). The CDR3 DNA reads TGTGCCAGCAGCTTGACCAGGGATAGCGTCAATGAGCAGTTCTTC. It yields the protein CASSLTRDSVNEQFF.